The 10 T cell receptor beta chains given below trace back to one sample, sequenced in a study of low-dose radiotherapy and immunotherapy resistance in tumors. TRAV- and TRBV-specific primers primed first-strand cDNA, covering alpha and beta chains. The TCRs were subjected to amplification over approximately 18 PCR cycles employing a constant-region primer in conjunction with a V-primer adapter. MiXCR was run by TCRdb on the reads, yielding one entry per CDR3 protein. The sample includes around 80,000 distinct CDR3 sequences, less than 20% of them seen just once. Time point meaning: after trial treatment. Regarding treatment: LDRT plus nivolumab, ipilimumab, low-dose cyclophosphamide and aspirin (RACIN trial). Sequenced here: PBMCs, sampled after low-dose radiotherapy plus immunotherapy. The receptor set was obtained from a male donor with prostate cancer.

In its sample, this clonotype was seen many times. The chain has TRBV3-1 and TRBJ2-7, with a possible D match to TRBD1 (6 bases). This CDR3 is 12 amino acids long. V was trimmed by 3 bases and J by 10 bases, leaving 13 bases between them. CDR1 and CDR2 from the germline V gene are LGHDT and YNNKEL (reference sequence). The CDR3 sequence: CASSQGTTGQYF. CDR3 in DNA: TGTGCCAGCAGCCAGGGAACGACAGGACAGTACTTC.

V gene TRBV29-1 combines with J gene TRBJ1-4; 9 bases line up with TRBD1. Per germline, CDR1 SQVTM and CDR2 ANQGSEA. Trimming cost V 4 bases and J 11 bases; bases outside gene matches: 14. The CDR3 runs to 15 residues. The DNA for the CDR3 is TGCAGCGTTGCAGTAGTCCAACAGGGGGCTCAGAAACTGTTTTTT. Translated, it gives CSVAVVQQGAQKLFF.

This clonotype appeared many times. The rearrangement uses TRBV10-3 and TRBJ2-2; no clear D gene. This CDR3 region has 15 residues. Between the trimmed V and J ends, which lost 0 bases and 1 base, there was a span of 6 bases. In germline, CDR1 is ENHRY, CDR2 SYGVKD. This CDR3 reads CAISESNRNTGELFF. The CDR3 nucleotides read TGTGCCATCAGTGAGTCGAACAGGAACACCGGGGAGCTGTTTTTT.

This clonotype came up many times. The J gene is TRBJ2-5, the V gene TRBV12-3 or TRBV12-4; possibly TRBD2 for D (5 bases). V was trimmed by 6 bases and J by 3 bases, leaving 8 bases between them. The CDR3 spans 12 residues. The CDR3 reads CASSWRKETQYF. The CDR3 coding sequence is TGTGCCAGCAGCTGGAGGAAAGAGACCCAGTACTTC.

At least ten counts were recorded for this clonotype. The rearrangement uses TRBV28 and TRBJ1-5; TRBD1 matches at 7 bases. Losses at the gene ends were 1 base for V and 3 bases for J; bases not matched to a gene: 6. Germline V gene lookup returns CDR1 MDHEN and CDR2 SYDVKM. The CDR3 consists of 16 residues. As DNA, the CDR3 is TGTGCCAGCAGTTTATTCGGGGGACAGCTCAATCAGCCCCAGCATTTT. Translation: CASSLFGGQLNQPQHF.

Regarding this clonotype: This likely came from a read error, as a far larger clone is one base away. J is TRBJ1-1 and V is TRBV7-9; D possibly corresponds to TRBD1 (6 bases). Germline lookup yields CDR1 SEHNR and CDR2 FQNEAQ (reference sequence). V lost 5 bases, J lost 3 bases, and 13 bases lay in between. This CDR3 region has 14 residues. The CDR3 region has the DNA TGTGCCAGCAGCCTGGACAGAATGTACACTGAAGCTTTCTTT. This gives the protein CASSLDRMYTEAFF.

This clonotype was counted many times. Sequence at one end of the junction differs from germline and may be a read error. This chain connects TRBV30 to TRBJ2-7; the D gene is possibly TRBD1 (5 bases). CDR1 is GTSNPN and CDR2 is SVGIG in the germline V gene (reference sequence). CDR3 length: 11 amino acids. CDR3 in DNA: TGTGCCTGGAGGGCCTGGGGCTACGAGCACTTC. Translated: CAWRAWGYEHF.

This clonotype came up many times. V is TRBV29-1 and J is TRBJ2-5; TRBD1 matches at 12 bases. With V trimmed by 4 bases and J by 5 bases, 5 bases remained unmatched. CDR1 is SQVTM, CDR2 ANQGSEA, per germline. The CDR3 spans 14 residues. CDR3 nucleotide sequence: TGCAGCGTTGTCCGGGACAGGGGGCTGGAGACCCAGTACTTC. Translation: CSVVRDRGLETQYF.

This clonotype came up many times. The chain couples TRBV6-5 to TRBJ2-7, with 8 bases matching TRBD1. Trimming removed 7 bases from V and 6 bases from J; junction bases left unmatched: 11. Per germline, CDR1 MNHEY and CDR2 SVGAGI. CDR3 size: 14 residues. The CDR3 nucleotides read TGTGCCAGCATAGCCCCAGGGGGCTCTTCCGAGCAGTACTTC. Translated: CASIAPGGSSEQYF.

Note on this clonotype: One base away lies a much larger clone, so this may be a sequencing read error. CDR3: CASSPRTGGLESQYF. The CDR3, as DNA: TGTGCCAGCAGCCCTAGGACAGGGGGCTTAGAGTCCCAGTACTTC. The gene calls are TRBV7-7 and TRBJ2-5; the match to TRBD1 covers 11 bases. CDR3 size: 15 residues. Germline V gives CDR1 SSHAT, CDR2 FNYEAQ (reference sequence).